This T cell receptor (beta chain) is drawn from a study of blood T cells in healthy people across ages (dated by TCRdb to 2015 to 2017). For context, the study as a whole: In model experiments, template switching captured roughly one uniquely barcoded TCR beta cDNA molecule for every two T cells. The study measured age-related changes in TCR beta repertoire diversity using deep sequencing normalized with unique cDNA molecular identifiers. Four age groups were formed from the donors: young (average approximately 15 years), middle-aged (around 40), aged (62) and long-lived (roughly 81). To avoid experimental bias, donors of different ages were randomly spread across the sequencing lanes. For two donors (one aged 18 to 30 and one aged 80 or older), the study analyzed two additional independent replicas of 1 million unique cDNA reads from the same blood draw.

Study-level results and caveats: Compared with the aged group, the long-lived group had more naive CD4+ T cells, fewer expanded clones and increased TCR diversity, a pattern suggesting age selection. As age increased, observed TCR beta diversity per million T cells dropped in a roughly linear way, and a significant reduction was already evident by age 40. Bulk unsorted PBMC profiling prevented conclusive comparison of naive and antigen-experienced compartments. The CMV infection status of donors was not known, potentially confounding age-related changes in expanded clonotypes. Estimates of total diversity from one million sequenced T cells were regarded as lower bounds and underestimates. There was a strong correlation between observed TCR beta diversity and the percentage of naive T cells measured by flow cytometry.

From the germline V gene, CDR1 is SGHRS and CDR2 is YFSETQ. V and J are truncated by 0 bases and 1 base respectively, leaving an intervening sequence of 7 bases. The CDR3, cysteine through phenylalanine, is 14 amino acids long. Just the 42-base CDR3 DNA is kept, in frame starting at base 1. Systemically healthy Caucasian individuals from Russia, 35 to 50 in total and aged about 6 to 90 years, were included as donors. Around 10 milliliters of peripheral blood were collected from each donor into EDTA-treated Vacutainer tubes. Ficoll-Paque density-gradient centrifugation was used to isolate PBMCs, with at least 6.5 million per sample. Total RNA, at least 6 micrograms per sample, was extracted from PBMCs with Trizol reagent. Naive CD45RAhigh/CD27high T cell percentages were measured by flow cytometry on a PBMC aliquot from every donor. For this clonotype: It has no known antigen specificity. The record has no base qualities; no much larger clone is one base away.

To prepare the library, 5' RACE was applied. Sequencer: Illumina HiSeq 2500. A second PCR of roughly 7 to 11 cycles was performed with a sample-barcoded 5' primer and a J-beta primer mix. A unique molecular identifier was introduced onto each TCR beta cDNA molecule by a template-switch 5' adaptor carrying 12 random nucleotides. Each sample yielded at least 3 million CDR3-containing paired-end reads. The Mint cDNA synthesis kit, primed by a TRBC-specific oligonucleotide, was used to synthesize first-strand cDNA from all RNA. Following uracil-DNA glycosylase treatment, a first 18-cycle PCR with universal primers M1SS and BC2_uni_R was performed on all cDNA. The original pipeline was this. Normalization of each sample was performed by random selection of 1 million high-quality reads, each carrying a distinct molecular identifier. Reads sharing molecular identifiers were discarded rather than binned into consensus sequences. MiTCR, set to a Q25 quality threshold and the strictest error-elimination algorithm, was used for CDR3 identification, clonotype clustering and error correction. A nonparametric unseen species model with Euler transformation was used to estimate a lower bound on total TCR beta diversity. TCRdb reran the public reads through fastp at Q25 and MiXCR, keeping productive beta chains. Entries that share a CDR3 protein sequence are merged under the most common genes and DNA. TCRdb, not the original authors, processed these V and J calls. The sample profile shows approximately 1,000,000 distinct CDR3 sequences; around two fifths of them were found once. The top ten constitute 10% to 15% of the sample.

Rearrangement joined TRBV5-1 to TRBJ1-2; confidence is insufficient to name the D gene. This clonotype was obtained from a man aged 18-30 years in good health. The sample comprised blood. The CDR3 protein sequence reads: CASSLEGNNYGYTF. Here is the DNA: TGCGCCAGCAGCTTGGAAGGAAATAACTATGGCTACACCTTC.